The 32 T cell receptor beta chains reported below all come from one sample, sequenced in a study of blood T cell repertoires in COVID-19. Libraries were prepared by immunoSEQ multiplex PCR; TCRdb keeps only in-frame clonotypes and omits some of them. The sample includes about 140,000 clones, about 86% of them seen just once. The material sequenced was peripheral blood. The source is a woman between 55 and 75 years old with acute or convalescent COVID-19.

The genes are TRBV5-1 and TRBJ1-2; weak D call: TRBD1 (5 bases). This CDR3 region has 16 residues. Germline V gene data show CDR1 as SGHRS and CDR2 as YFSETQ. V gave up 3 bases and J gave up 0 bases, with 15 bases separating them. CDR3 DNA sequence: TGCGCCAGCAGCTCTGGCGAAGGGGTAGCTAACTATGGCTACACCTTC. This sequence encodes CASSSGEGVANYGYTF.

The V and J genes are TRBV6-5 and TRBJ2-2; 7 positions agree with TRBD2. The CDR3 extends over 13 amino acids. Trimming took 7 bases from V and 4 from J; bases not matched to a gene: 3. CDR1 and CDR2 from the germline V gene are MNHEY and SVGAGI. CDR3 amino acids: CASTRGSTGELFF. The CDR3 DNA follows: TGTGCCAGCACTCGCGGGAGCACCGGGGAGCTGTTTTTT.

This chain joins TRBV11-2 and TRBJ2-7; TRBD1 matches at 10 bases. V shed 3 bases, J shed 5 bases, and the junction held 7 bases outside the gene matches. Germline CDR1 and CDR2: SGHAT and FQNNGV. This CDR3 spans 15 amino acids. The CDR3 here is CASSFDRGRNDEQYF. In DNA form, the CDR3 reads TGTGCCAGCAGCTTTGACAGGGGGCGGAATGACGAGCAGTACTTC.

This rearrangement joins TRBV28 to TRBJ1-6; no definite D call. The V end was cut by 4 bases, the J end by 9 bases, with 13 bases between. In germline, CDR1 is MDHEN, CDR2 SYDVKM. This CDR3 is built from 14 residues. The CDR3 coding sequence is TGTGCCAGCAGTTCAGACATCATGACTTCACCCCTCCACTTT. Its protein is CASSSDIMTSPLHF.

This clone appeared once. The chain carries TRBV15 and TRBJ1-6; D is ambiguous. V shed 0 bases and J shed 17 bases, with 14 bases lying between them. The CDR3 is 13 amino acids. Germline CDR1 is LNHNV and CDR2 is YYDKDF (reference sequence). The CDR3 loop is CATSRDFQLPIHF. The CDR3 DNA follows: TGTGCCACCAGCAGAGATTTTCAACTCCCTATCCACTTT.

On this clone: Other DNA sequences of this sample code for an identical CDR3. V is TRBV27 and J is TRBJ1-6; the D is unclear. The germline V gene encodes CDR1 MNHEY and CDR2 SMNVEV (reference sequence). The CDR3 has 12 amino acids. Trimming stripped 2 bases from V and 7 bases from J, with 3 bases between. The CDR3 region has the DNA TGTGCCAGCAGTTTAAGCAATTCACCCCTCCACTTT. Its translation: CASSLSNSPLHF.

The genes are TRBV5-5 and TRBJ1-5; tentatively, D is TRBD1 (6 bases). With 4 bases removed from V and 0 bases from J, the gap between germline ends came to 14 bases. CDR1 is SGHKS and CDR2 is YYEKEE in the germline V gene (reference sequence). The CDR3 spans 16 residues. The chain's CDR3 is CASSTAYRASNQPQHF. The CDR3 region has the DNA TGTGCCAGCAGCACGGCATACAGGGCTAGCAATCAGCCCCAGCATTTT. Full variable domain (rest looked up from reference TRBV5-5 and TRBJ1-5): DAGVTQSPTHLIKTRGQQVTLRCSPISGHKSVSWYQQVLGQGPQFIFQYYEKEERGRGNFPDRFSARQFPNYSSELNVNALLLGDSALYLCASSTAYRASNQPQHFGDGTRLSIL.

This clone occurred once. The CDR3 protein is CASTRGGRADTQYF. The CDR3 DNA sequence: TGTGCCAGCACCCGGGGGGGCCGAGCAGATACGCAGTATTTT. V gene TRBV11-2 combines with J gene TRBJ2-3; 8 positions agree with TRBD2. The CDR3 has 14 amino acids. Germline V gives CDR1 SGHAT, CDR2 FQNNGV. V lost 7 bases and J lost 4; bases outside the gene matches: 7.

The chain has TRBV7-3 and TRBJ2-1, with D tentatively TRBD1 (7 bases). Germline lookup yields CDR1 SGHTA and CDR2 FQGTGA. The CDR3 is made up of 16 amino acids. V lost 2 bases, J lost 2 bases, and 13 bases lay in between. CDR3 DNA sequence: TGTGCCAGCAGCTTATCCCAGGGGGGTGCCTACAATGAGCAGTTCTTC. It yields the protein CASSLSQGGAYNEQFF. The full variable domain, completed using reference TRBV7-3 and TRBJ2-1, is GAGVSQTPSNKVTEKGKYVELRCDPISGHTALYWYRQSLGQGPEFLIYFQGTGAADDSGLPNDRFFAVRPEGSVSTLKIQRTERGDSAVYLCASSLSQGGAYNEQFFGPGTRLTVL.

The chain employs TRBV7-9 and TRBJ2-3; 9 bases line up with TRBD1. CDR3 size: 15 residues. V lost 4 bases to trimming and J lost 3 bases; unmatched junction nucleotides: 5. Germline V CDR1 and CDR2: SEHNR, FQNEAQ (reference sequence). DNA of the CDR3: TGTGCCAGCAGCTGGAGGGACAGGGCTACAGATACGCAGTATTTT. Protein product: CASSWRDRATDTQYF.

This clone was seen only once. V usage is TRBV27 and J usage is TRBJ1-4; 7 bases are a match to TRBD1. The ends lost 6 bases at V and 7 bases at J; junction bases unmatched: 8. Germline V lookup: CDR1 MNHEY, CDR2 SMNVEV (reference sequence). This CDR3 has 14 amino acids. The CDR3, as DNA: TGTGCCAGCAGCCGACAGGGCTTTGCTGAAAAACTGTTTTTT. Amino acids: CASSRQGFAEKLFF.

The V call is TRBV14, the J call TRBJ1-2; tentative D call: TRBD1 (5 bases). Per germline, CDR1 SGHDN and CDR2 FVKESK. Deletions cut 0 bases from V and 0 bases from J, with 14 bases between. The CDR3 runs 17 residues. Here the CDR3 reads CASSQDIWDSTNYGYTF. In DNA form, the CDR3 reads TGTGCCAGCAGCCAAGATATCTGGGACTCTACTAACTATGGCTACACCTTC.

The chain couples TRBV4-3 to TRBJ1-1, with unresolved D. Germline assignment: CDR1 LGHNA and CDR2 YSLEER. This CDR3 has 13 residues. V gave up 0 bases and J gave up 6 bases, with 8 bases separating them. The CDR3 loop is CASSQDSEAEAFF. The CDR3 DNA reads TGCGCCAGCAGCCAAGACTCAGAAGCTGAAGCTTTCTTT.

This CDR3 is CASSSRQGYTF. The CDR3 nucleotides read TGTGCCAGCAGTTCCCGACAAGGCTACACCTTC. The V and J genes are TRBV28 and TRBJ1-2; unclear D gene. The CDR3 length is 11 residues. Trimming pared 4 bases from V and 8 bases from J, leaving 8 bases between. CDR1 is MDHEN, CDR2 SYDVKM, per germline.

This clone was observed a few times. V gene TRBV19 combines with J gene TRBJ2-3, with D possibly being TRBD2 (7 bases). The germline V gene encodes CDR1 LNHDA and CDR2 SQIVND (reference sequence). This CDR3 is 14 amino acids long. The V end was cut by 1 base, the J end by 4 bases, with 9 bases between. In DNA, the CDR3 is TGTGCCAGTAGTATAGCGGGGGGCGCAGATACGCAGTATTTT. Amino acids: CASSIAGGADTQYF.

The chain employs TRBV28 and TRBJ2-5; perhaps TRBD2 as D (6 bases). Germline V gene lookup returns CDR1 MDHEN and CDR2 SYDVKM. Trimming cost V 4 bases and J 5 bases, with 23 bases left between them. The CDR3 is 17 amino acids. The CDR3 is CASSSSSGLTMRETQYF. In DNA form, the CDR3 reads TGTGCCAGCAGTTCTAGTTCGGGACTTACGATGAGGGAGACCCAGTACTTC.

The chain combines TRBV2 with TRBJ2-1; no firm D call. Deletions cut 8 bases from V and 4 bases from J, with 6 bases between. The CDR3 contains 11 residues. Germline V gene data show CDR1 as SNHLY and CDR2 as FYNNEI. CDR3 loop: CASQAYNEQFF. The CDR3, as DNA: TGTGCCAGCCAGGCATACAATGAGCAGTTCTTC.

This chain connects TRBV9 to TRBJ2-5; D is possibly TRBD1 (6 bases). V shed 4 bases and J shed 3 bases, with 13 bases lying between them. This CDR3 comprises 14 residues. CDR1 is SGDLS, CDR2 YYNGEE, per germline. The CDR3 spells CASSPGALEETQYF. In nucleotides, the CDR3 is TGTGCCAGCAGCCCAGGGGCGCTTGAAGAGACCCAGTACTTC.

This clone was seen once. The chain combines TRBV6-6 with TRBJ1-1; tentative D call: TRBD1 (6 bases). This CDR3 spans 15 amino acids. Trimming took off 9 bases at V and 0 bases at J, with 17 bases between the two ends. Looked up from germline, CDR1 is MNHNY and CDR2 is SVGAGI (reference sequence). CDR3 in amino acids: CASYRELFMNTEAFF. The DNA of the CDR3 is TGTGCCAGTTACAGGGAACTGTTCATGAACACTGAAGCTTTCTTT.

This clone was counted once. J is TRBJ2-3 and V is TRBV10-3, with D possibly matching TRBD1 (6 bases). Deletions cut 6 bases from V and 4 bases from J, with 14 bases between. The CDR3 consists of 14 residues. Germline V gives CDR1 ENHRY, CDR2 SYGVKD. The CDR3, as DNA: TGTGCCATCAGCCCCGGGACATCGGCAGATACGCAGTATTTT. Amino acid sequence: CAISPGTSADTQYF.

CDR3 in DNA: TGCAGCGGGCGGGGTGCTAGCACAGATACGCAGTATTTT. Its translation is CSGRGASTDTQYF. The gene calls are TRBV29-1 and TRBJ2-3; D possibly corresponds to TRBD2 (6 bases). Germline CDR1 SQVTM, CDR2 ANQGSEA. Trimming removed 7 bases from V and 0 bases from J, with 11 bases in between. This CDR3 contains 13 residues.

The chain has TRBV24-1 and TRBJ2-5; tentatively, D is TRBD1 (5 bases). Germline V gene sequence: CDR1 KGHDR, CDR2 SFDVKD. V shed 4 bases and J shed 4 bases, with 21 bases lying between them. This CDR3 region has 17 residues. The DNA of the CDR3 is TGTGCCACCAGTGACCAGACTCCTCCAGGGATCCGAGAGACCCAGTACTTC. It is translated as CATSDQTPPGIRETQYF.

The chain combines TRBV27 with TRBJ1-2; D might be TRBD1 (5 bases). V lost 4 bases, J lost 8 bases, and 17 bases lay in between. The CDR3 is 14 amino acids. Germline V gene data show CDR1 as MNHEY and CDR2 as SMNVEV (reference sequence). The CDR3 region has the DNA TGTGCCAGCAGTTGGGGCGGGGGGGAGACCGGCTACACCTTC. Translated, it gives CASSWGGGETGYTF.

The chain employs TRBV2 and TRBJ2-3, with D maybe TRBD2 (5 bases). CDR1 is SNHLY and CDR2 is FYNNEI in the germline V gene. The CDR3 sequence is 14 residues long. Trimming pared 4 bases from V and 6 bases from J, leaving 14 bases between. CDR3 residues: CASSVRAVGDTQYF. The CDR3 region has the DNA TGTGCCAGCAGTGTTCGAGCGGTGGGGGATACGCAGTATTTT.

The chain has TRBV3-1 (or the pseudogene TRBV3-2) and TRBJ2-7, with D possibly matching TRBD1 (6 bases). The germline gives CDR1 LGHDT, CDR2 YNNKEL (reference sequence). CDR3 length equals 15 residues. Trimming took 0 bases from V and 6 from J, leaving 15 bases between them. CDR3 sequence (DNA): TGTGCCAGCAGCCAAGAATTATTACAGGGATCCGAGCAGTACTTC. Translation: CASSQELLQGSEQYF.

V usage is TRBV29-1 and J usage is TRBJ1-1; TRBD1 matches at 7 bases. This CDR3 is built from 15 residues. Germline assignment: CDR1 SQVTM and CDR2 ANQGSEA. The V and J ends lost 4 bases and 1 base, in that order; junction bases with no gene match: 9. The CDR3 sequence is CSVAALTGKNTEAFF. CDR3 sequence (DNA): TGCAGCGTTGCCGCTTTGACAGGGAAGAACACTGAAGCTTTCTTT. Full variable domain (outside the CDR3, taken from reference TRBV29-1 and TRBJ1-1): SAVISQKPSRDICQRGTSLTIQCQVDSQVTMMFWYRQQPGQSLTLIATANQGSEATYESGFVIDKFPISRPNLTFSTLTVSNMSPEDSSIYLCSVAALTGKNTEAFFGQGTRLTVV.

This clone was counted between two and nine times. This chain joins TRBV6-2 or TRBV6-3 and TRBJ2-1; 7 bases line up with TRBD2. CDR1 MNHEY and CDR2 SVGEGT come from the germline V gene. V dropped 3 bases and J dropped 3; count of bases not matched to a gene: 14. The CDR3 is made up of 18 amino acids. In nucleotides, the CDR3 is TGTGCCAGCAGTTATGCCCCTGGGAGGAGCGGGGTCTACAATGAGCAGTTCTTC. Protein: CASSYAPGRSGVYNEQFF.

V usage is TRBV5-1 and J usage is TRBJ1-1, with 7 bases matching TRBD1. Germline-derived CDR1 and CDR2 are SGHRS and YFSETQ. The CDR3 loop spans 14 amino acids. Trimming at V came to 4 bases and at J to 3 bases, leaving 6 bases not matched to a gene. The DNA for the CDR3 is TGCGCCAGCAGCCCAGGGGGTCAGGACACTGAAGCTTTCTTT. It specifies CASSPGGQDTEAFF.

This chain uses TRBV4-2 with TRBJ2-3; 13 bases are a match to TRBD2. The J segment lost 3 bases and the V segment lost 0 bases, leaving 6 bases of the junction unmatched. The CDR3 extends over 18 amino acids. Germline V gene data show CDR1 as LGHNA and CDR2 as YNFKEQ. DNA for the CDR3: TGTGCCAGCAGCCAAGAACCGGGACTAGCGGGGAGGACAGATACGCAGTATTTT. Translating gives CASSQEPGLAGRTDTQYF.

The chain links TRBV6-2 or TRBV6-3 to TRBJ1-5; TRBD1 matches 7 bases. After removal of 0 bases from V and 1 base from J, the junction contained 9 bases not matched to a gene. CDR3 length: 18 amino acids. CDR1 is MNHEY and CDR2 is SVGEGT in the germline V gene. The CDR3 protein is CASSYSAGGLRSNQPQHF. CDR3 nucleotide sequence: TGTGCCAGCAGTTACTCGGCAGGGGGGCTAAGGAGCAATCAGCCCCAGCATTTT.

The chain employs TRBV19 and TRBJ2-3; D might be TRBD1 (5 bases). The V end was cut by 6 bases, the J end by 4 bases, with 14 bases between. Germline CDR1 reads LNHDA; CDR2 reads SQIVND (reference sequence). The CDR3 has 14 amino acids. The CDR3 nucleotides are TGTGCCAGTAGGCAACAGGCTAGGGCAGATACGCAGTATTTT. As protein: CASRQQARADTQYF.

Here the CDR3 DNA reads TGTGCCAGCAGCTATACGCCGGGACAGGGCAGGGAAAAACTGTTTTTT. Protein: CASSYTPGQGREKLFF. The chain has TRBV2 and TRBJ1-4; 9 bases are a match to TRBD1. The germline gives CDR1 SNHLY, CDR2 FYNNEI. The J segment lost 8 bases and the V segment lost 6 bases, leaving 13 bases of the junction unmatched. CDR3 size: 16 residues.